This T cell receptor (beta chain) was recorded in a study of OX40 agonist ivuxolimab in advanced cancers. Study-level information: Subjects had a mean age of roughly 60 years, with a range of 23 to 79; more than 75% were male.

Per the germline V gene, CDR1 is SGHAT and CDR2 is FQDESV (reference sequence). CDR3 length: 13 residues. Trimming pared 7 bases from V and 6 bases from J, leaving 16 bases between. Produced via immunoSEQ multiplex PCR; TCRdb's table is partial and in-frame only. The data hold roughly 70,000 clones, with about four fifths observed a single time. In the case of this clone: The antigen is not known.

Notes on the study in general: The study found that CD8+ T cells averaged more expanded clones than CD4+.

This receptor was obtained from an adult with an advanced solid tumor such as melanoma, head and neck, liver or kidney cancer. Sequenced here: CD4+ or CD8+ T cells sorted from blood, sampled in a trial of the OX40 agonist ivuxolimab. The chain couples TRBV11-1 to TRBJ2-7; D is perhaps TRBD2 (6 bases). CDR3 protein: CASTITGEGEQYF. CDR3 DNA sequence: TGTGCCAGCACTATAACGGGGGAAGGCGAGCAGTACTTC.